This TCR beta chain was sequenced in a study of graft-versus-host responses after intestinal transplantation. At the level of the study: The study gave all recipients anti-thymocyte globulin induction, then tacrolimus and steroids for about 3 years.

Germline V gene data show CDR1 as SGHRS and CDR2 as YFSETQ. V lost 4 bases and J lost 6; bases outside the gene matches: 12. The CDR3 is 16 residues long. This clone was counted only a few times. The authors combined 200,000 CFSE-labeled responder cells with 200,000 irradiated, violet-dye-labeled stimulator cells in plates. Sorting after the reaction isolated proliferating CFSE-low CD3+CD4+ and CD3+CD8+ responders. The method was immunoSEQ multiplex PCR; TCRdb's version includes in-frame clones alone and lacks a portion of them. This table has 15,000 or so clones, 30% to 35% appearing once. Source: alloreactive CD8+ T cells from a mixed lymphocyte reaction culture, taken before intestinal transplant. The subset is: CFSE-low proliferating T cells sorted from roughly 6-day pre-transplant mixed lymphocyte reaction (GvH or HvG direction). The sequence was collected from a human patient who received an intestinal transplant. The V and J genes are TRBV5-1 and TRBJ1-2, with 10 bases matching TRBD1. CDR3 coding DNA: TGCGCCAGCAGCCCGGGACAGGGGATTACAATGAATGGCTACACCTTC. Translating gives CASSPGQGITMNGYTF.